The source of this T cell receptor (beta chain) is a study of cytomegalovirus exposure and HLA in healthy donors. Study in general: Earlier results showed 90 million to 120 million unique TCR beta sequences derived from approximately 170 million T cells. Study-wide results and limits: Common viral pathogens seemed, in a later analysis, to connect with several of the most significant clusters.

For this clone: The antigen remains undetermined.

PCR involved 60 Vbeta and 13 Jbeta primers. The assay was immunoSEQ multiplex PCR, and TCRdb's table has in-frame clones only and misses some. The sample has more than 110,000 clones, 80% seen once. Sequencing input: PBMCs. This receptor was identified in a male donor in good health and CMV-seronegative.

The CDR3 loop reads CASSSPGRAGGTGELFF. The CDR3 region has the DNA TGTGCCAGCAGCTCCCCGGGGCGGGCTGGGGGGACCGGGGAGCTGTTTTTT. The chain combines TRBV7-2 with TRBJ2-2; possible D gene TRBD2, 6 bases. Deletions cut 4 bases from V and 5 bases from J, with 20 bases between. From germline, CDR1 is SGHTA and CDR2 FQGNSA. The CDR3 spans 17 residues.